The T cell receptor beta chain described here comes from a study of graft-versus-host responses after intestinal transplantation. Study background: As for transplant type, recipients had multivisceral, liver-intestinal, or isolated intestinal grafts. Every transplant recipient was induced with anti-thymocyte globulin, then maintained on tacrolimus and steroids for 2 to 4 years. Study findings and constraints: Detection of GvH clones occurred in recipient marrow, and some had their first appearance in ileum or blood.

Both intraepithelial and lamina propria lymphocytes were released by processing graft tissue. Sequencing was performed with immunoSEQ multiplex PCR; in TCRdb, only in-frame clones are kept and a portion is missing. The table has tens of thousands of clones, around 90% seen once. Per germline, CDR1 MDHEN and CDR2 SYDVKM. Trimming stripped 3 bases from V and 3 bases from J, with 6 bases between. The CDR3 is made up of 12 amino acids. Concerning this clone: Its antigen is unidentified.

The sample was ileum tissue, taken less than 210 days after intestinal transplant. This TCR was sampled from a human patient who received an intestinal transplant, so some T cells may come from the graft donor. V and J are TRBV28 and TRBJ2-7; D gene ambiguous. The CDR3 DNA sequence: TGTGCCAGCAGTTTTGGGGACTACGAGCAGTACTTC. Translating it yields CASSFGDYEQYF.